A single sample gave rise to the 27 T cell receptor beta chains below, sequenced in a study of blood T cell repertoires in COVID-19. This table comes from immunoSEQ multiplex PCR, and its TCRdb copy is limited to in-frame clones, with some not included. This repertoire shows about 15,000 clones, around nine tenths found once; its top ten account for roughly 17%. Sequencing input: peripheral blood. These TCRs come from a human donor with active COVID-19. The donor label of this sample is uncertain.

J is TRBJ1-2 and V is TRBV6-5, with 7 positions matching TRBD1. Germline V CDR1 and CDR2: MNHEY, SVGAGI. V lost 6 bases, J lost 3 bases, and 1 base stayed unmatched. The CDR3 has 12 amino acids. The CDR3 is CASSDRDYGYTF. The CDR3 coding sequence is TGTGCCAGCAGCGACAGGGACTATGGCTACACCTTC.

The chain joins TRBV4-2 to TRBJ2-3; TRBD2 agrees at 9 bases. Germline V gene lookup returns CDR1 LGHNA and CDR2 YNFKEQ. The V gene end was trimmed by 6 bases and the J gene end by 2 bases; junction bases not matched to a gene: 6. The CDR3 has 15 amino acids. Here the CDR3 DNA reads TGTGCCAGCAGGCGAGGCGGGGGGGACACAGATACGCAGTATTTT. This gives the protein CASRRGGGDTDTQYF.

The V gene is TRBV3-1 (or the pseudogene TRBV3-2), the J gene TRBJ2-3; the match to TRBD2 covers 10 bases. Germline V lookup: CDR1 LGHDT, CDR2 YNNKEL (reference sequence). J was trimmed by 4 bases and V by 1 base; bases with no gene match: 11. The CDR3 has 18 residues. CDR3: CASSQGLLSGGAADTQYF. The CDR3 DNA sequence: TGTGCCAGCAGCCAAGGGTTGTTGAGCGGGGGGGCCGCAGATACGCAGTATTTT.

This clone came up once. The chain combines TRBV4-1 with TRBJ1-4, with D perhaps TRBD1 (5 bases). CDR3 size: 14 residues. V was clipped by 3 bases and J by 8 bases, with 13 bases between them. The V gene's germline CDR1 is MGHRA and CDR2 YSYEKL. CDR3 DNA sequence: TGCGCCAGCAGCCAGGGGGACGGAGGGGAAAAACTGTTTTTT. Protein sequence: CASSQGDGGEKLFF.

This chain joins TRBV27 and TRBJ1-2, with D perhaps matching TRBD1 (5 bases). The V gene's germline CDR1 is MNHEY and CDR2 SMNVEV (reference sequence). The CDR3 length is 17 residues. V lost 2 bases to trimming and J lost 5 bases, with 21 bases between them. Here the CDR3 reads CASSLNSGTSGGYGYTF. The CDR3 DNA reads as TGTGCCAGCAGTTTAAATAGTGGGACCTCGGGAGGGTATGGCTACACCTTC.

The genes are TRBV7-3 and TRBJ2-5, with D tentatively TRBD2 (7 bases). CDR1 and CDR2 (germline): SGHTA, FQGTGA. This CDR3 spans 15 amino acids. V lost 5 bases, J lost 1 base, and 14 bases lay in between. The CDR3 sequence: CASSPGGAIQETQYF. CDR3 DNA: TGTGCCAGCAGCCCTGGGGGGGCAATCCAAGAGACCCAGTACTTC.

J is TRBJ1-4 and V is TRBV7-9; 10 bases fit TRBD1. CDR3 length: 15 residues. Trimming removed 4 bases from V and 7 bases from J; junction bases left unmatched: 6. Germline V gives CDR1 SEHNR, CDR2 FQNEAQ (reference sequence). DNA for the CDR3: TGTGCCAGCAGCTCTAGACAGGGGGCACCTGAAAAACTGTTTTTT. Amino acid sequence: CASSSRQGAPEKLFF.

The chain joins TRBV19 to TRBJ2-1, with D tentatively TRBD1 (5 bases). The CDR3 is made up of 13 amino acids. Germline V gene sequence: CDR1 LNHDA, CDR2 SQIVND (reference sequence). The V and J ends lost 5 bases and 5 bases respectively, with 10 bases between them. CDR3 protein: CASSLDTNNEQFF. The CDR3 bases are TGTGCCAGTAGTTTGGACACTAACAATGAGCAGTTCTTC.

This clone was counted a few times. This sequence joins TRBV3-1 (or the pseudogene TRBV3-2) and TRBJ2-7, with D perhaps matching TRBD1 (5 bases). The CDR3 totals 15 residues. Trimming pared 1 base from V and 0 bases from J, leaving 10 bases between. CDR1 and CDR2 (germline): LGHDT, YNNKEL (reference sequence). The DNA of the CDR3 is TGTGCCAGCAGCCAAGTAAGACAGAACTCCTACGAGCAGTACTTC. Translated: CASSQVRQNSYEQYF.

The V and J genes are TRBV5-8 and TRBJ1-3, with 9 positions matching TRBD1. V lost 4 bases and J lost 4; bases outside the gene matches: 12. The germline V gene has CDR1 SGHTS and CDR2 YDEGEE. This CDR3 has 17 amino acids. The CDR3 loop reads CASSVGTGFRSGNTIYF. The CDR3 DNA sequence: TGTGCCAGCAGCGTAGGGACAGGGTTTCGGAGCGGAAACACCATATATTTT.

This chain uses TRBV7-3 with TRBJ1-2; 9 bases align to TRBD1. V was clipped by 5 bases and J by 5 bases; unmatched bases: 6. The germline CDR1 and CDR2 sequences are SGHTA and FQGTGA. This CDR3 has 14 amino acids. The CDR3: CASSLGQGVYGYTF. Written as DNA, the CDR3 is TGTGCCAGCAGCCTGGGACAGGGCGTGTATGGCTACACCTTC. The entire variable domain, with the rest obtained from reference TRBV7-3 and TRBJ1-2, is as follows: GAGVSQTPSNKVTEKGKYVELRCDPISGHTALYWYRQSLGQGPEFLIYFQGTGAADDSGLPNDRFFAVRPEGSVSTLKIQRTERGDSAVYLCASSLGQGVYGYTFGSGTRLTVV.

The chain joins TRBV10-3 to TRBJ1-3, with no clear D. Trimming took 8 bases from V and 0 from J, leaving 11 bases between them. The germline CDR1 and CDR2 sequences are ENHRY and SYGVKD. This CDR3 has 14 residues. CDR3 sequence (DNA): TGTGCCATCGGTGGTGAGGGCTCTGGAAACACCATATATTTT. The encoded protein is CAIGGEGSGNTIYF.

The chain carries TRBV7-3 and TRBJ2-5; 7 nucleotides match TRBD2. The V and J ends lost 3 bases and 4 bases, in that order; junction bases with no gene match: 2. This CDR3 is 13 amino acids long. Germline CDR1 and CDR2: SGHTA and FQGTGA. CDR3 in amino acids: CASSFTGGETQYF. DNA of the CDR3: TGTGCCAGCAGCTTTACGGGGGGAGAGACCCAGTACTTC.

This chain links TRBV6-4 with TRBJ1-1; no firm D call. The ends were cut back, 4 bases at V and 2 bases at J, with 8 bases in the middle. The CDR3 length is 13 residues. Per germline, CDR1 MRHNA and CDR2 SNTAGT. The CDR3 region is CASSVESNTEAFF. CDR3 bases: TGTGCCAGCAGTGTGGAGAGTAACACTGAAGCTTTCTTT.

The V and J genes are TRBV28 and TRBJ1-5; 7 nucleotides agree with TRBD1. Unmatched junction bases numbered 11, after V lost 6 bases and J lost 6 bases. This CDR3 region has 15 residues. Germline lookup yields CDR1 MDHEN and CDR2 SYDVKM. The CDR3 bases are TGTGCCAGCAGGCCCCCGACGGGACAGCTTCAGCCCCAGCATTTT. Protein sequence: CASRPPTGQLQPQHF.

The chain employs TRBV18 and TRBJ2-7; 8 nucleotides line up with TRBD1. Germline V gene sequence: CDR1 KGHSH, CDR2 LQKENI. Germline trimming cut 3 bases from V and 2 bases from J; bases unmatched to any gene: 21. The CDR3 is 20 amino acids. CDR3 nucleotide sequence: TGTGCCAGCTCACCGAGGGGCCGGGACAGGACTTCAACGCGTCCCTACGAGCAGTACTTC. It yields the protein CASSPRGRDRTSTRPYEQYF.

The genes are TRBV7-9 and TRBJ1-1; TRBD1 matches 12 bases. Trimming took 4 bases from V and 13 from J; bases not matched to a gene: 7. Germline assignment: CDR1 SEHNR and CDR2 FQNEAQ (reference sequence). The CDR3 runs 13 residues. The DNA of the CDR3 is TGTGCCAGCAGCTCGGGACAGGGGGCGGTAGATTTCTTT. Encoded protein: CASSSGQGAVDFF.

This rearrangement joins TRBV7-3 to TRBJ2-1; 13 bases are a match to TRBD2. Germline assignment: CDR1 SGHTA and CDR2 FQGTGA. The V gene end was trimmed by 5 bases and the J gene end by 15 bases; junction bases not matched to a gene: 13. The CDR3 spans 15 residues. CDR3 DNA sequence: TGTGCCAGCAGCCCCCCGGGACTAGCGGGGAGTACAATGTTCTTC. This gives the protein CASSPPGLAGSTMFF.

The chain is built from TRBV11-2 and TRBJ2-7, with 9 bases identical to TRBD1. Per the germline V gene, CDR1 is SGHAT and CDR2 is FQNNGV. With 1 base clipped from V and 5 bases from J, the junction kept 6 bases outside the gene matches. This CDR3 has 15 amino acids. The DNA for the CDR3 is TGTGCCAGCAGCTTAGGATCCACAGGGGGCGACGAGCAGTACTTC. Encoded protein: CASSLGSTGGDEQYF.

J is TRBJ1-1 and V is TRBV2; tentative D call: TRBD1 (5 bases). In germline, CDR1 is SNHLY, CDR2 FYNNEI. V lost 6 bases, J lost 3 bases, and 11 bases lay in between. The CDR3 covers 13 residues. The chain's CDR3 is CASSPTAYTEAFF. For the CDR3, the DNA is TGTGCCAGCAGCCCGACAGCCTACACTGAAGCTTTCTTT.

The chain carries TRBV3-1 (or the pseudogene TRBV3-2) and TRBJ1-4; D is ambiguous. The CDR3 is made up of 17 amino acids. Germline CDR1 is LGHDT and CDR2 is YNNKEL (reference sequence). Between the trimmed V and J ends, which lost 1 base and 0 bases, there was a span of 12 bases. CDR3 loop: CASSQVTRHPTNEKLFF. Written as DNA, the CDR3 is TGTGCCAGCAGCCAAGTGACCCGACACCCAACTAATGAAAAACTGTTTTTT.

The V gene is TRBV7-9, the J gene TRBJ2-2, with a weak D call TRBD1 (7 bases). The CDR3 runs to 15 residues. V dropped 11 bases and J dropped 1 base, with 17 bases sitting between them. Looked up from germline, CDR1 is SEHNR and CDR2 is FQNEAQ (reference sequence). This CDR3 is CAVRGGGQNTGELFF. The CDR3 bases are TGTGCCGTACGAGGAGGGGGCCAGAACACCGGGGAGCTGTTTTTT.

V usage is TRBV18 and J usage is TRBJ1-2; the match to TRBD1 covers 7 bases. Trimming cost V 3 bases and J 9 bases; bases outside gene matches: 7. Per the germline V gene, CDR1 is KGHSH and CDR2 is LQKENI. The CDR3 runs 13 residues. This CDR3 is CASSPIEGASYTF. CDR3 bases: TGTGCCAGCTCACCCATTGAGGGGGCGAGCTACACCTTC.

This chain uses TRBV10-3 with TRBJ2-1; D is uncertain. V lost 10 bases and J 4 bases, leaving 14 bases between the germline ends. The CDR3 is 13 amino acids. CDR1 is ENHRY and CDR2 is SYGVKD in the germline V gene. CDR3 residues: CATLEEIYNEQFF. The CDR3 bases are TGTGCCACGCTAGAGGAAATATACAATGAGCAGTTCTTC.

The chain couples TRBV5-1 to TRBJ2-7, with D perhaps matching TRBD1 (6 bases). Germline loops: CDR1 SGHRS, CDR2 YFSETQ. The CDR3 length is 14 residues. V was cut by 0 bases and J by 6 bases, with 13 bases left in between. CDR3 amino acids: CASSLDPGAFEQYF. CDR3 nucleotide sequence: TGCGCCAGCAGCTTGGACCCAGGGGCATTCGAGCAGTACTTC.

This clone was counted only a few times. The rearrangement joins TRBV28 to TRBJ1-3, with TRBD1 identical over 7 bases. The germline V gene has CDR1 MDHEN and CDR2 SYDVKM. CDR3 size: 16 residues. V dropped 3 bases and J dropped 2; count of bases not matched to a gene: 7. In DNA form, the CDR3 reads TGTGCCAGCAGTTTTGGCAGGGGGAAAGCTGGAAACACCATATATTTT. It encodes CASSFGRGKAGNTIYF.

This clone has just a few counts. The V and J genes are TRBV6-2 or TRBV6-3 and TRBJ1-2; TRBD1 matches 7 bases. The J segment lost 1 base and the V segment lost 5 bases, leaving 22 bases of the junction unmatched. CDR3 size: 20 residues. Germline-derived CDR1 and CDR2 are MNHEY and SVGEGT. DNA of the CDR3: TGTGCCAGCAGTCCGATCATCGACAGGGCGGTTAAGTCGAATAACTATGGCTACACCTTC. It yields the protein CASSPIIDRAVKSNNYGYTF.